This T cell receptor beta chain came from a study of tumor-infiltrating lymphocytes in localized non-small cell lung cancer. Study-level points and caveats: TCRbeta sequencing showed higher T cell infiltration in tumors than uninvolved lung. IM1 and IM2 tumors showed no difference in T-cell fraction. Each assay used a separate piece of the same tissue.

The table came from immunoSEQ multiplex PCR; TCRdb's copy has only in-frame clones and leaves some out. Of about 10,000 clones listed, around 77% are singletons. V was cut by 8 bases and J by 2 bases, with 8 bases left in between. Germline V gene sequence: CDR1 SGHAT, CDR2 FQNNGV. CDR3 length equals 12 residues. On this clone itself: What it binds is unknown.

The rearrangement joins TRBV11-2 to TRBJ2-3; D uncertain. The origin of this receptor is a human donor with non-small cell lung cancer. What was sequenced was uninvolved lung tissue not adjacent to the tumor. Here the CDR3 reads CASRPFTDTQYF. Here the CDR3 DNA reads TGTGCCAGCCGGCCGTTCACAGATACGCAGTATTTT.